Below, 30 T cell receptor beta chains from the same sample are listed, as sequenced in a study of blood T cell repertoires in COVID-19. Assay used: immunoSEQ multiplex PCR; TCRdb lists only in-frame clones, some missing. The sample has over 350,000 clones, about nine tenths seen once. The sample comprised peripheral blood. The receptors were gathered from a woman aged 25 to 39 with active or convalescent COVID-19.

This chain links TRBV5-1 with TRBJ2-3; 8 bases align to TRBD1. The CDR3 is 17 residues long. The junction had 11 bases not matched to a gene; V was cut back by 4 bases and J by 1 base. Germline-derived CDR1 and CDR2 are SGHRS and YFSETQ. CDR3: CASSLRKTGDGTDTQYF. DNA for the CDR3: TGCGCCAGCAGCCTCAGAAAGACAGGGGACGGCACAGATACGCAGTATTTT.

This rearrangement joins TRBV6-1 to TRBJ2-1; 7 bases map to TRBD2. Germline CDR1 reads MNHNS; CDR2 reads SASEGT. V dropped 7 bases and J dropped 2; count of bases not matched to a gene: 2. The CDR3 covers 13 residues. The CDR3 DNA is TGTGCCAGCAAAGGACTAGCCTACAATGAGCAGTTCTTC. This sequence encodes CASKGLAYNEQFF.

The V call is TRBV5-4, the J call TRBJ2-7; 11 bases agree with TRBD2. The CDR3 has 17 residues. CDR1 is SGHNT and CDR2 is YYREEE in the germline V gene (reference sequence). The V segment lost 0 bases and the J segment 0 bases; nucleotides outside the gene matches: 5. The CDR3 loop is CASSLVASGGSSYEQYF. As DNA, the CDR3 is TGTGCCAGCAGCTTGGTGGCTAGCGGGGGGAGCTCCTACGAGCAGTACTTC.

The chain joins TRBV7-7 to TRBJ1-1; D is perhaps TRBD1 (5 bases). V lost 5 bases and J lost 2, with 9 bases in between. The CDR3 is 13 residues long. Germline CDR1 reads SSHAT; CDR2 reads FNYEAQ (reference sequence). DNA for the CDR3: TGTGCCAGCAGCCAGGACATTAACACTGAAGCTTTCTTT. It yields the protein CASSQDINTEAFF. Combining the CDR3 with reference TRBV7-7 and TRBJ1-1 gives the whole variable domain GAGVSQSPRYKVTKRGQDVTLRCDPISSHATLYWYQQALGQGPEFLTYFNYEAQPDKSGLPSDRFSAERPEGSISTLTIQRTEQRDSAMYRCASSQDINTEAFFGQGTRLTVV.

In DNA, the CDR3 is TGCGCCAGCAGCCAACCGGGACTAGCAAGCTACGAGCAGTACTTC. Its protein product is CASSQPGLASYEQYF. The chain combines TRBV4-1 with TRBJ2-7, with 9 bases that match TRBD2. The CDR3 length is 15 residues. V trimming: 2 bases; J trimming: 3 bases; junction bases outside the gene matches: 5. The germline V gene encodes CDR1 MGHRA and CDR2 YSYEKL.

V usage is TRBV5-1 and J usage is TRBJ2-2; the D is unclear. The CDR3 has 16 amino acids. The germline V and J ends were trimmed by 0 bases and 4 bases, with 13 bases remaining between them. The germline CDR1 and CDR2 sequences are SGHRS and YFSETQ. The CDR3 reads CASSLDGFLGTGELFF. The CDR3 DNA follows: TGCGCCAGCAGCTTGGACGGGTTTCTCGGCACCGGGGAGCTGTTTTTT.

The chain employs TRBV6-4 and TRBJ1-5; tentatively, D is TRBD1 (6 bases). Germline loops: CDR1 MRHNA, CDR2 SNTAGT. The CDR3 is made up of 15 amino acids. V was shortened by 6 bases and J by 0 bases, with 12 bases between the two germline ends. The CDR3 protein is CASRLQGNSNQPQHF. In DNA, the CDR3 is TGTGCCAGCAGACTACAGGGAAATAGCAATCAGCCCCAGCATTTT.

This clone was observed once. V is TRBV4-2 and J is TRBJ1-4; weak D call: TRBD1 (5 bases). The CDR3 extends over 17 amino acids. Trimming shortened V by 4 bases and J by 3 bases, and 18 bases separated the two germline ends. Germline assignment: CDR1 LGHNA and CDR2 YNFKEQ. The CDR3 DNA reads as TGTGCCAGCAGCCCGAGCTCACAGGCGAGATCTAATGAAAAACTGTTTTTT. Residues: CASSPSSQARSNEKLFF.

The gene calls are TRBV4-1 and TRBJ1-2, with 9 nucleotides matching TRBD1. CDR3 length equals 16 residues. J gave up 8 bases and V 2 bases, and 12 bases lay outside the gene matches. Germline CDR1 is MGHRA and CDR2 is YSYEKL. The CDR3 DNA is TGCGCCAGCAGCCAACCCGGGAAGGGACAGGGAAAGGGCTACACCTTC. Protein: CASSQPGKGQGKGYTF.

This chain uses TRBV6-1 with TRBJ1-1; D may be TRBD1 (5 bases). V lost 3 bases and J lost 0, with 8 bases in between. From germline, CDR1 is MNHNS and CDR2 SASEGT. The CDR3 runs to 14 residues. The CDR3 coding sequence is TGTGCCAGCAGTGAGACAGCTATGAACACTGAAGCTTTCTTT. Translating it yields CASSETAMNTEAFF.

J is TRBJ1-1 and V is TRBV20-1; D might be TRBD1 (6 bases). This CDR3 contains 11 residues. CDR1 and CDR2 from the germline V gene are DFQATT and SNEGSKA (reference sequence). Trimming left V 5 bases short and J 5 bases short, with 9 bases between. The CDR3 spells CSAPRGTEAFF. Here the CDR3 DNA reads TGCAGTGCTCCCAGGGGAACTGAAGCTTTCTTT.

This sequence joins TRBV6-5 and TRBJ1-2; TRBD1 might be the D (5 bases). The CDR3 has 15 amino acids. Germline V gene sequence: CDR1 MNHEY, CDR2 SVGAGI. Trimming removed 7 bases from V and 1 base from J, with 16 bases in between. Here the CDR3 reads CASIAGGGHNYGYTF. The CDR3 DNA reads TGTGCCAGCATCGCGGGGGGAGGACATAACTATGGCTACACCTTC.

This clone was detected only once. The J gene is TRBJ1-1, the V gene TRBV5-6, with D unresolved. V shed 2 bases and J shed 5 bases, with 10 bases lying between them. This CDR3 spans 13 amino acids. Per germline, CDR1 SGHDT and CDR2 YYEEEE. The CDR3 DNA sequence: TGTGCCAGCAGCTTACCGCCCGAGACTGAAGCTTTCTTT. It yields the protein CASSLPPETEAFF.

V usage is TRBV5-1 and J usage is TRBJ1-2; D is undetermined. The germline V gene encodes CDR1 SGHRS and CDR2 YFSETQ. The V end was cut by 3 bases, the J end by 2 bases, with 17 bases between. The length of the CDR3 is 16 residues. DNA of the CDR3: TGCGCCAGCAGCTGGGGAGGGCCACTTGACAACTATGGCTACACCTTC. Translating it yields CASSWGGPLDNYGYTF.

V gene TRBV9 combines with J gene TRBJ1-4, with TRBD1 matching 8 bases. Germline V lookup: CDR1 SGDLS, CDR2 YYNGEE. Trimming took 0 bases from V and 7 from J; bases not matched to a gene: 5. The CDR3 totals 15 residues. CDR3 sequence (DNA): TGTGCCAGCAGCGTAGATGCAGGGGGCGGTGAAAAACTGTTTTTT. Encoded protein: CASSVDAGGGEKLFF.

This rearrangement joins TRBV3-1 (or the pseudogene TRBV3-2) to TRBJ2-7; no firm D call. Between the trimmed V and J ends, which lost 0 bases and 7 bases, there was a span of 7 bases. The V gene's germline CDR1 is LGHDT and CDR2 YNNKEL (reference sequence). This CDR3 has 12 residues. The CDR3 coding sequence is TGTGCCAGCAGCCAAGATAGAGGAGAGCAGTACTTC. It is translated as CASSQDRGEQYF.

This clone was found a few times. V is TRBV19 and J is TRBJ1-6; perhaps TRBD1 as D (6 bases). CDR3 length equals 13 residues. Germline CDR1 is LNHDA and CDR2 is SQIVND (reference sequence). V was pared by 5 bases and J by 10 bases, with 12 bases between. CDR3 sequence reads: CASSRNRESPLHF. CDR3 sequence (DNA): TGTGCCAGTAGTCGAAACAGGGAATCACCCCTCCACTTT. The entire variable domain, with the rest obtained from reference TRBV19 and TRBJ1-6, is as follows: DGGITQSPKYLFRKEGQNVTLSCEQNLNHDAMYWYRQDPGQGLRLIYYSQIVNDFQKGDIAEGYSVSREKKESFPLTVTSAQKNPTAFYLCASSRNRESPLHFGNGTRLTVT.

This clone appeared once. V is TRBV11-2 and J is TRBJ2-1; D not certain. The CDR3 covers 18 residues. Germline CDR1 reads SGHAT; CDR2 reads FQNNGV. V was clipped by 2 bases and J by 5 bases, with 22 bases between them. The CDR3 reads CASSLKTPAGSTHNEQFF. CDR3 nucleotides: TGTGCCAGCAGCTTAAAAACACCCGCAGGCTCAACCCACAATGAGCAGTTCTTC.

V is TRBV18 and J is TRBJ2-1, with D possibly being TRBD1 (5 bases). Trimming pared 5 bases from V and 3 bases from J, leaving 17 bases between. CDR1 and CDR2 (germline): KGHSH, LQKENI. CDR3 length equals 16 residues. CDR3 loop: CASSFDRPQGYNEQFF. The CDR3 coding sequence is TGTGCCAGCTCATTCGACAGACCTCAGGGCTACAATGAGCAGTTCTTC. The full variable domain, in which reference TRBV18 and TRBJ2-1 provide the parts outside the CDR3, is NAGVMQNPRHLVRRRGQEARLRCSPMKGHSHVYWYRQLPEEGLKFMVYLQKENIIDESGMPKERFSAEFPKEGPSILRIQQVVRGDSAAYFCASSFDRPQGYNEQFFGPGTRLTVL.

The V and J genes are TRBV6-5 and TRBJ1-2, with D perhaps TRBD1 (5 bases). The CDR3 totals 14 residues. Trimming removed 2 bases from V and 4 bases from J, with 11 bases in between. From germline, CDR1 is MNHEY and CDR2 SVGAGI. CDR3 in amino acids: CASSYTGLSYGYTF. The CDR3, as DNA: TGTGCCAGCAGTTACACGGGACTGAGCTATGGCTACACCTTC.

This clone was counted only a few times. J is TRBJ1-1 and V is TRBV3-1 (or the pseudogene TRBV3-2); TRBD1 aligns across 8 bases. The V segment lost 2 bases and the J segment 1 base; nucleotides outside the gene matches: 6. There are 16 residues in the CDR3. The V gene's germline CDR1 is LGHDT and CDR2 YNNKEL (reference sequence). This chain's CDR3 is CASSQWGGQANTEAFF. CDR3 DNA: TGTGCCAGCAGCCAATGGGGGGGACAGGCGAACACTGAAGCTTTCTTT.

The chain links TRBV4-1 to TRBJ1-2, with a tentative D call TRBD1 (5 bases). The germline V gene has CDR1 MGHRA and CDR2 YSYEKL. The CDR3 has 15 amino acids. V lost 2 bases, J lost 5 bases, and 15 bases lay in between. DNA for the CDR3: TGCGCCAGCAGCCAACAGACAGAAATAGTGTATGGCTACACCTTC. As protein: CASSQQTEIVYGYTF.

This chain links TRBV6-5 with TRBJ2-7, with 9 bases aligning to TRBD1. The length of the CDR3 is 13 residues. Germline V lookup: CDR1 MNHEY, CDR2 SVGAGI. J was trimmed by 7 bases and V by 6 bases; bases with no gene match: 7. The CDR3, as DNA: TGTGCCAGCAGAAAACAGGGGGCGGGAGAGCAGTACTTC. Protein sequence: CASRKQGAGEQYF.

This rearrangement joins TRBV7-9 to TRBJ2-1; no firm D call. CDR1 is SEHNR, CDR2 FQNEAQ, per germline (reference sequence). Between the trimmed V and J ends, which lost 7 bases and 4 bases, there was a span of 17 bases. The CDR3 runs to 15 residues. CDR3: CASIHRPGIYNEQFF. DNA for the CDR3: TGTGCCAGCATCCACCGCCCGGGTATTTACAATGAGCAGTTCTTC.

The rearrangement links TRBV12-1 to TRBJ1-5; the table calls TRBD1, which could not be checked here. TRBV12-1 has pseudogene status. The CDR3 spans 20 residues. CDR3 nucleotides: TGTGCCAGCATTCTCCACTCCGGGACAGGGGGCGAACCACGCAATCAGCCCCAGCATTTT. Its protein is CASILHSGTGGEPRNQPQHF.

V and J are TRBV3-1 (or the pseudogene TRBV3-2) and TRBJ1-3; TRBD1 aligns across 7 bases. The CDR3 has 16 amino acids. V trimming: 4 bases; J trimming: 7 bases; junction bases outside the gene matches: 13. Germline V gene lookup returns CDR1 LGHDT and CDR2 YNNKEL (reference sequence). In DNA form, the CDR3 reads TGTGCCAGCAGCCCTACTACCGGGACAGTACGGAACACCATATATTTT. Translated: CASSPTTGTVRNTIYF.

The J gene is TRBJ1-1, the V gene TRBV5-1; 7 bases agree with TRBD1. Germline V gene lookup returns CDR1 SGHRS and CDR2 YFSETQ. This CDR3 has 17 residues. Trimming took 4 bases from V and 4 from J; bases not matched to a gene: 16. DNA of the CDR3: TGCGCCAGCAGCCCGAGAACAGGGGCGCGAGGTAGCACTGAAGCTTTCTTT. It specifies CASSPRTGARGSTEAFF.

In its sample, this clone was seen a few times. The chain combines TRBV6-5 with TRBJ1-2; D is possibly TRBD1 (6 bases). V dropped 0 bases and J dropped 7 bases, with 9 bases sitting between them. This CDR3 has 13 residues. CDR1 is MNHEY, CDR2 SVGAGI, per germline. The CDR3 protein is CASSYSQGAGYTF. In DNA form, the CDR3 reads TGTGCCAGCAGTTACTCACAGGGTGCTGGCTACACCTTC.

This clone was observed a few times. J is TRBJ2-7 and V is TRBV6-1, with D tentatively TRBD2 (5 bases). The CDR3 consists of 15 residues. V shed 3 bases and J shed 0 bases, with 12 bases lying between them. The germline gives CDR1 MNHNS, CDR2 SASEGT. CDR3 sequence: CASSEFEGYSYEQYF. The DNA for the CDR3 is TGTGCCAGCAGTGAGTTTGAGGGCTACTCCTACGAGCAGTACTTC.

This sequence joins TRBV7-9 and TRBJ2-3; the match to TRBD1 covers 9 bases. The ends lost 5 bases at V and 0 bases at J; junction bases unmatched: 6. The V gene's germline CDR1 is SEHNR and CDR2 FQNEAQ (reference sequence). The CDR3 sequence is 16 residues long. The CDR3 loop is CASSQQGALSTDTQYF. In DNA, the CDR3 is TGTGCCAGCAGCCAACAGGGGGCCTTAAGCACAGATACGCAGTATTTT.